These 21 T cell receptor beta chains were all obtained from the same sample, sequenced in a study of graft-versus-host responses after intestinal transplantation (dated by TCRdb to the early 2020s). Library generation was performed with the immunoSEQ multiplex PCR assay. TCRdb limited this immuneACCESS table to in-frame rearrangements with V and J called. A share of clones is missing; checked studies link under half to unresolved V genes, and the rest is unexplained. The sample profile shows approximately 85,000 clones; around 93% of them were found once. Jointly, the top ten make up 6.5% to 8.5% of the sample. These receptors lack a known antigen. Interpreted using the paper, the time point label stands for: cells obtained before transplantation from donor or recipient. This specimen consisted of unstimulated CD8+ T cells sorted from spleen or lymph node cells, obtained before transplant. All receptors derive from a human donor who was the organ donor for an intestinal transplant.

The rearrangement joins TRBV28 to TRBJ2-7; unclear D gene. V was pared by 1 base and J by 3 bases, with 7 bases between. The CDR3 has 13 residues. CDR1 and CDR2 (germline): MDHEN, SYDVKM. Here the CDR3 reads CASSLYSVYEQYF. The CDR3 DNA sequence: TGTGCCAGCAGTTTATACAGCGTCTACGAGCAGTACTTC.

This sequence joins TRBV29-1 and TRBJ2-3; no firm D call. Germline V gene lookup returns CDR1 SQVTM and CDR2 ANQGSEA. V was shortened by 2 bases and J by 6 bases, with 12 bases between the two germline ends. This CDR3 contains 13 residues. The CDR3 region is CSVESHATDTQYF. CDR3 in DNA: TGCAGCGTTGAATCCCATGCTACGGATACGCAGTATTTT.

The rearrangement uses TRBV5-4 and TRBJ1-1; no reliable D call. Trimming removed 1 base from V and 6 bases from J, with 10 bases in between. The CDR3 spans 13 residues. Germline CDR1 SGHNT, CDR2 YYREEE (reference sequence). The CDR3 here is CASSLIHKPEAFF. DNA of the CDR3: TGTGCCAGCAGCTTGATCCACAAGCCTGAAGCTTTCTTT. Variable domain in full (rest from reference TRBV5-4 and TRBJ1-1): ETGVTQSPTHLIKTRGQQVTLRCSSQSGHNTVSWYQQALGQGPQFIFQYYREEENGRGNFPPRFSGLQFPNYSSELNVNALELDDSALYLCASSLIHKPEAFFGQGTRLTVV.

This clone appeared a single time. This chain connects TRBV9 to TRBJ2-1, with D possibly being TRBD2 (6 bases). The CDR3 is made up of 15 amino acids. The V end lost 2 bases, the J end lost 4 bases, and 13 bases lay between the germline ends. CDR1 and CDR2 (germline): SGDLS, YYNGEE. The CDR3 reads CASSVSGEAYNEQFF. The CDR3 bases are TGTGCCAGCAGCGTGTCGGGAGAGGCGTACAATGAGCAGTTCTTC.

The V gene is TRBV4-1, the J gene TRBJ2-7; D ambiguous. There are 13 residues in the CDR3. Germline V gene lookup returns CDR1 MGHRA and CDR2 YSYEKL. Deletions cut 1 base from V and 3 bases from J, with 7 bases between. CDR3 in DNA: TGCGCCAGCAGCCAAGCTTTCGGCTACGAGCAGTACTTC. The encoded protein is CASSQAFGYEQYF.

This sequence joins TRBV18 and TRBJ2-7, with 7 bases fitting TRBD1. The CDR3 totals 14 residues. J gave up 4 bases and V 2 bases, and 5 bases lay outside the gene matches. Germline CDR1 is KGHSH and CDR2 is LQKENI. DNA for the CDR3: TGTGCCAGCTCACCAGGGGACAGACCTTACGAGCAGTACTTC. It codes for CASSPGDRPYEQYF.

V gene TRBV19 combines with J gene TRBJ1-2; no clear D. Germline V gives CDR1 LNHDA, CDR2 SQIVND (reference sequence). The CDR3 is made up of 11 amino acids. V lost 8 bases and J 4 bases, leaving 8 bases between the germline ends. Written as DNA, the CDR3 is TGTGCCAGTGGCTTTGGCTATGGCTACACCTTC. Its protein product is CASGFGYGYTF.

The chain couples TRBV9 to TRBJ2-3; 8 positions agree with TRBD2. The CDR3 extends over 16 amino acids. The V gene end was trimmed by 0 bases and the J gene end by 4 bases; junction bases not matched to a gene: 7. The germline gives CDR1 SGDLS, CDR2 YYNGEE. The CDR3 bases are TGTGCCAGCAGCGTAGACGGGAGGGGCCAGGCAGATACGCAGTATTTT. It codes for CASSVDGRGQADTQYF.

The CDR3 spells CASRTRVNTGELFF. For the CDR3, the DNA is TGTGCCAGCAGGACCAGGGTGAACACCGGGGAGCTGTTTTTT. The rearrangement links TRBV5-6 to TRBJ2-2; a weak D match, TRBD1 (5 bases). Germline CDR1 reads SGHDT; CDR2 reads YYEEEE. Between the trimmed V and J ends, which lost 5 bases and 1 base, there was a span of 9 bases. CDR3 length equals 14 residues.

The chain has TRBV5-4 and TRBJ2-5; 10 bases are a match to TRBD1. The end of the DNA aligns better with TRBJ2-7, so the J call may be wrong. CDR1 is SGHNT, CDR2 YYREEE, per germline (reference sequence). CDR3 length: 15 residues. CDR3 in DNA: TGTGCCAGCAGCGGGCCGGGACAGGGGTACTACGAGCAGTACTTC. This codes for CASSGPGQGYYEQYF.

In this sample, this clone turned up once. Other nucleotide sequences from this sample produce the same CDR3. The gene calls are TRBV5-6 and TRBJ1-1; unclear D gene. This CDR3 contains 13 residues. Trimming left V 2 bases short and J 0 bases short, with 5 bases between. Germline CDR1 and CDR2: SGHDT and YYEEEE. CDR3: CASSFSVNTEAFF. The CDR3 nucleotides are TGTGCCAGCAGCTTCTCTGTGAACACTGAAGCTTTCTTT. Complete variable domain (other parts from reference TRBV5-6 and TRBJ1-1): DAGVTQSPTHLIKTRGQQVTLRCSPKSGHDTVSWYQQALGQGPQFIFQYYEEEERQRGNFPDRFSGHQFPNYSSELNVNALLLGDSALYLCASSFSVNTEAFFGQGTRLTVV.

This chain links TRBV13 with TRBJ2-2; 9 bases match TRBD1. The junction had 3 bases not matched to a gene; V was cut back by 4 bases and J by 6 bases. The germline V gene has CDR1 PRHDT and CDR2 FYEKMQ (reference sequence). The CDR3 loop spans 14 amino acids. Here the CDR3 DNA reads TGTGCCAGCAGCTCTTGGACAGGGGCCGGGGAGCTGTTTTTT. As protein: CASSSWTGAGELFF.

The chain combines TRBV20-1 with TRBJ2-5, with D unclear. The CDR3 runs to 11 residues. The V gene lost 2 bases and the J gene lost 2 bases, with 3 bases spanning the gap. Germline CDR1 and CDR2: DFQATT and SNEGSKA (reference sequence). For the CDR3, the DNA is TGCAGTGCTAGATTTCAAGAGACCCAGTACTTC. Protein product: CSARFQETQYF.

This chain links TRBV6-1 with TRBJ2-4; 8 positions match TRBD1. Germline V lookup: CDR1 MNHNS, CDR2 SASEGT. The CDR3 contains 14 residues. With 3 bases clipped from V and 6 bases from J, the junction kept 4 bases outside the gene matches. The chain's CDR3 is CASSDWTGRNIQYF. CDR3 nucleotide sequence: TGTGCCAGCAGTGATTGGACAGGGAGAAACATTCAGTACTTC.

This chain links TRBV27 with TRBJ2-3, with TRBD2 identical over 9 bases. V shed 0 bases and J 7 bases; nucleotides not matched to a gene: 8. In germline, CDR1 is MNHEY, CDR2 SMNVEV (reference sequence). This CDR3 is built from 16 residues. The CDR3 loop is CASSLSAGGPGNTQYF. The DNA for the CDR3 is TGTGCCAGCAGTTTATCGGCGGGAGGGCCGGGAAATACGCAGTATTTT.

This clone was picked up a small number of times. The rearrangement links TRBV19 to TRBJ1-2; D remains unclear. The CDR3 loop spans 13 amino acids. V lost 3 bases, J lost 4 bases, and 9 bases lay in between. CDR1 is LNHDA, CDR2 SQIVND, per germline (reference sequence). The CDR3 DNA follows: TGTGCCAGTAGTATTGCCAAATCCTATGGCTACACCTTC. This encodes CASSIAKSYGYTF.

The chain joins TRBV13 to TRBJ2-5, with a possible D match to TRBD2 (6 bases). V lost 4 bases and J lost 5, with 11 bases in between. In germline, CDR1 is PRHDT, CDR2 FYEKMQ (reference sequence). The CDR3 runs 13 residues. The CDR3 bases are TGTGCCAGCAGCTCTCAAGGGAGGGAGACCCAGTACTTC. This codes for CASSSQGRETQYF.

The chain joins TRBV5-4 to TRBJ2-5, with 7 bases lining up with TRBD1. Unmatched junction bases numbered 14, after V lost 1 base and J lost 11 bases. The CDR3 spans 15 residues. Germline V CDR1 and CDR2: SGHNT, YYREEE (reference sequence). The CDR3 nucleotides are TGTGCCAGCAGCTTGAGGGACAGACGCTACAATGAGCAGTACTTC. Its translation is CASSLRDRRYNEQYF.

In this sample, this clone turned up once. The chain links TRBV6-5 to TRBJ1-1; no reliable D call. V was pared by 2 bases and J by 9 bases, with 7 bases between. CDR1 MNHEY and CDR2 SVGAGI come from the germline V gene. This CDR3 contains 11 residues. This chain's CDR3 is CASSYRFQAFF. The CDR3 DNA is TGTGCCAGCAGTTACCGGTTTCAAGCTTTCTTT.

This chain connects TRBV7-9 to TRBJ1-6; D unresolved. CDR1 and CDR2 from the germline V gene are SEHNR and FQNEAQ (reference sequence). The V and J ends lost 1 base and 6 bases respectively, with 7 bases between them. The CDR3 loop spans 14 amino acids. The CDR3 sequence: CASSLGVGNSPLHF. Written as DNA, the CDR3 is TGTGCCAGCAGCTTAGGAGTCGGTAATTCACCCCTCCACTTT.

CDR3 DNA sequence: TGTGCCAGCAGCTTAATCCCGACAGGGTACAATGAGCAGTTCTTC. Translation gives CASSLIPTGYNEQFF. The V call is TRBV11-1, the J call TRBJ2-1; 7 bases match TRBD1. Germline CDR1 and CDR2: SGHAT and FQDESV (reference sequence). Trimming removed 2 bases from V and 4 bases from J; junction bases left unmatched: 5. The CDR3 is 15 residues long.